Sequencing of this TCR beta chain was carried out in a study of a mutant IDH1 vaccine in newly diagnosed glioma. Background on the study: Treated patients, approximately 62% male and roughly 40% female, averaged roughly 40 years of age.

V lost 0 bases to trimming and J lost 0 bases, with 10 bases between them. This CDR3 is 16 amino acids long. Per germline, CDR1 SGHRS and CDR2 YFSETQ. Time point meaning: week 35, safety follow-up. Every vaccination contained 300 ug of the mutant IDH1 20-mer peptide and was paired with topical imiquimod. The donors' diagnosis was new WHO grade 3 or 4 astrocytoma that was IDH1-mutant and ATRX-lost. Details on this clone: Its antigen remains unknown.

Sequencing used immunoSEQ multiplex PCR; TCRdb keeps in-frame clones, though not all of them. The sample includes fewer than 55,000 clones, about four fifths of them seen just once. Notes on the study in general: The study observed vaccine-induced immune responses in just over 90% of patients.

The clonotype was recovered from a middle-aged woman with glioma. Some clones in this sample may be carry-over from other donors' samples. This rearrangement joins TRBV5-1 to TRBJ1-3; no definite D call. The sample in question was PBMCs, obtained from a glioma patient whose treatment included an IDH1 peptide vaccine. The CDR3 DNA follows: TGCGCCAGCAGCTTGGACCCCCCCGGCTCTGGAAACACCATATATTTT. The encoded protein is CASSLDPPGSGNTIYF. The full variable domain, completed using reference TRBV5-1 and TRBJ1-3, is KAGVTQTPRYLIKTRGQQVTLSCSPISGHRSVSWYQQTPGQGLQFLFEYFSETQRNKGNFPGRFSGRQFSNSRSEMNVSTLELGDSALYLCASSLDPPGSGNTIYFGEGSWLTVV.